Reported below is one TCR beta chain. Method: immunoSEQ multiplex PCR; TCRdb's copy keeps in-frame clones and lacks some. The sample records 12,000 to 15,000 clones, roughly 50% being singletons. Treatment indicated: randomized to nivolumab then ipilimumab (arm A) or the reverse (arm B). No patient had prior DNA-damaging chemotherapy. This specimen comes from a study of sequential checkpoint blockade in melanoma. Study overall: Each arm's sequence ended with maintenance nivolumab.

The source material was CD8+ T cells sorted from blood (inferred from file names), sampled from a patient given nivolumab and ipilimumab in sequence. The source of this sequence is a human donor with melanoma.

The CDR3 loop is CASSPSAYEQYF. As DNA, the CDR3 is TGCGCCAGCAGCCCTAGCGCCTACGAGCAGTACTTC. The V gene is TRBV5-1, the J gene TRBJ2-7, with a possible D match to TRBD2 (6 bases). The CDR3 contains 12 residues. Deletions cut 4 bases from V and 2 bases from J, with 7 bases between. The V gene's germline CDR1 is SGHRS and CDR2 YFSETQ.